A single sample is the source of the 4 T cell receptor beta chains below, sequenced in a study of T cells expressing NK-cell markers. TCRdb derives one entry per CDR3 protein from the 5' RACE reads, leaving out DNA. The sample table sets out some 460,000 distinct CDR3 sequences. Source material: blood T cells: a sorted CD56 or NKG2C T cell subset, CD4+ or CD8+ T cells, or bulk PBMC T cells (not recorded which). These receptors were taken from a woman aged 45-59 years in good health.

The chain employs TRBV5-1 and TRBJ2-7; the TRBD1 assignment by TCRdb is unverifiable without DNA. CDR1 is SGHRS and CDR2 is YFSETQ in the germline V gene. This CDR3 has 13 amino acids. CDR3 region: CASSLSLGVEQYF.

The rearrangement joins TRBV5-6 to TRBJ2-6. In germline, CDR1 is SGHDT, CDR2 YYEEEE. The CDR3 extends over 17 amino acids. The CDR3 sequence is CASSTADSLSGANVLTF.

The gene calls are TRBV18 and TRBJ1-4. Germline lookup yields CDR1 KGHSH and CDR2 LQKENI. CDR3 length: 15 residues. CDR3 residues: CASSPTAATNEKLFF.

The gene calls are TRBV6-5 and TRBJ2-7; TCRdb outputs TRBD1, but without DNA this stays unchecked. The length of the CDR3 is 13 residues. Germline values: CDR1 MNHEY, CDR2 SVGAGI. CDR3 sequence: CASKATGIYEQYF.